The clone carrying this T cell receptor beta chain appeared once. This sample is drawn from a study of PD-1 blockade in classical Hodgkin lymphoma. Germline-derived CDR1 and CDR2 are MNHEY and SVGAGI. The CDR3 contains 15 residues. The V segment lost 4 bases and the J segment 5 bases; nucleotides outside the gene matches: 5. Measured with immunoSEQ multiplex PCR; TCRdb has only the in-frame clones, and not every one. Among 90,000 to 110,000 clones listed, approximately 90% were seen once. Sample time point: cycle 4 day 1 (C4D1), after less than 7 weeks of nivolumab. After autologous stem cell transplantation all patients relapsed, and prior brentuximab vedotin exposure differed between cohorts. Classification of best responses gave complete response, partial response or progressive disease.

V gene TRBV6-5 combines with J gene TRBJ2-7; 13 bases fit TRBD2. This clonotype originated in a human donor with classical Hodgkin lymphoma. Sequenced here: peripheral blood mononuclear cells (PBMCs), sampled before the fourth cycle of nivolumab. In DNA, the CDR3 is TGTGCCAGCAGTTCACTAGCGGGAGGGCCCCACGAGCAGTACTTC. Translated: CASSSLAGGPHEQYF.